This TCR beta chain was captured by sequencing in a study of blood T cell repertoires in COVID-19. The CDR3 is made up of 13 amino acids. V was cut by 5 bases and J by 2 bases, with 9 bases left in between. Per the germline V gene, CDR1 is SGHAT and CDR2 is FQNNGV. The age range of participants was 18 to 89 years, with residence in fewer than 25 US areas. Self-reported history from a screening survey and questionnaire set each donor's cohort. Authors' processing steps: How many nucleated cells were present was estimated from reference gene primer amplification. Sequenced by immunoSEQ multiplex PCR; TCRdb stores in-frame clones only, minus some. V and J calls and clone size are given by that table; D and trimming were obtained from the DNA. The profile shows some 160,000 clones, approximately 88% of them singletons.

The chain uses TRBV11-2 and TRBJ1-1; D is unresolved. What was sequenced was PBMCs or T cells enriched from blood (not recorded which). This TCR was recovered from a woman between 45 and 60 years old who had recovered from COVID-19. The DNA of the CDR3 is TGTGCCAGCAGCATGGGCCAAAACACTGAAGCTTTCTTT. It specifies CASSMGQNTEAFF.